This entry lists 5 T cell receptor beta chains sequenced from one sample in a study of T cells in Graves' hyperthyroidism and ophthalmopathy. RNA transcripts provided the source from which TCR beta CDR3 regions were amplified. The primer set for the first-round RT-PCR of the TCR CDR3 was HTBI. MiXCR, applied by TCRdb to the multiplex PCR reads, yields one record per CDR3 protein. The table includes about 700,000 distinct CDR3 sequences, approximately 14% detected once. Sequencing was done on a sample of blood. These receptors all stem from a woman aged 18 to 35 with Graves' hyperthyroidism.

Ten or more counts support this clonotype. The DNA for the CDR3 is TGTGCCAGCTCACTCCAGGACTATGGCTACACCTTC. Amino acids: CASSLQDYGYTF. The chain uses TRBV18 and TRBJ1-2, with D uncertain. Trimming removed 4 bases from V and 3 bases from J, with 6 bases in between. The CDR3 is 12 amino acids. In germline, CDR1 is KGHSH, CDR2 LQKENI.

In its sample, this clonotype was seen a few times. V usage is TRBV7-2 and J usage is TRBJ2-1; 9 bases map to TRBD2. Germline CDR1 reads SGHTA; CDR2 reads FQGNSA. The J segment lost 5 bases and the V segment lost 7 bases, leaving 12 bases of the junction unmatched. The CDR3 is made up of 16 amino acids. CDR3 nucleotides: TGTGCCAGCACCCAAGGGGGCGGGAGGGTCCACAATGAGCAGTTCTTC. Its protein product is CASTQGGGRVHNEQFF.

The chain links TRBV7-9 to TRBJ1-2; D gene ambiguous. CDR3 size: 14 residues. The V end lost 1 base, the J end lost 8 bases, and 14 bases lay between the germline ends. The germline V gene has CDR1 SEHNR and CDR2 FQNEAQ (reference sequence). CDR3 coding DNA: TGTGCCAGCAGCTTAGATCAGTCCAGGAGAGGCTACACCTTC. Amino acids: CASSLDQSRRGYTF.

There are a few counts of this clonotype. The CDR3 coding sequence is TGTGCCAGCAGCTTCCGGGACACTGCTTACGAGCAGTACTTC. As protein: CASSFRDTAYEQYF. The V gene is TRBV7-9, the J gene TRBJ2-7; D possibly corresponds to TRBD1 (6 bases). Germline CDR1 SEHNR, CDR2 FQNEAQ (reference sequence). There are 14 residues in the CDR3. V dropped 3 bases and J dropped 4 bases, with 13 bases sitting between them.

This clonotype was found a few times. The chain employs TRBV20-1 and TRBJ1-2; no clear D gene. Trimming shortened V by 7 bases and J by 4 bases, and 13 bases separated the two germline ends. CDR1 DFQATT and CDR2 SNEGSKA come from the germline V gene (reference sequence). The CDR3 consists of 12 residues. CDR3: CSVTRDAYGYTF. The CDR3 DNA reads TGCAGTGTCACTAGGGATGCCTATGGCTACACCTTC.